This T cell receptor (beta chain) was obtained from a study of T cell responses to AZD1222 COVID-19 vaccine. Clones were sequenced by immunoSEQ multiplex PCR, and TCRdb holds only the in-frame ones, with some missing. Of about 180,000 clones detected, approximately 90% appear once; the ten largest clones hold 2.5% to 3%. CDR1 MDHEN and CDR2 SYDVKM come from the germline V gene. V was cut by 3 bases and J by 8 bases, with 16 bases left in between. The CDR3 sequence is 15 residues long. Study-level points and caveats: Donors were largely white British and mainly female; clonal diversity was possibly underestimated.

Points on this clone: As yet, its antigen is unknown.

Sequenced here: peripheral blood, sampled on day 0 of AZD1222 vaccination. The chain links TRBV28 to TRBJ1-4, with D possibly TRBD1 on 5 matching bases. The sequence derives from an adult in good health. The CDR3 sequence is CASSLGGRVREKLFF. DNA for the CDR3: TGTGCCAGCAGTTTGGGCGGCAGGGTGAGGGAAAAACTGTTTTTT.